This TCR beta chain was observed in a study of radiation and T cells in renal cell carcinoma (dated by TCRdb to the early 2020s). Some background on the complete study: The samples were obtained from a clinical trial, where primary renal cell carcinomas were treated with 15 Gy stereotactic body radiation therapy and then removed by nephrectomy 4 weeks afterward. TCR beta sequencing covered around 50 samples in total, comprising roughly 25 tumors and roughly 27 peripheral blood samples. A total of about 4 million unique CDR3 nucleotide sequences, encoding 2,500,000 or so unique CDR3 amino acid sequences, were found across all 50 or so samples. Overall results and qualifications from the work: An increase in top tumor clonotypes in blood was observed from baseline to 2 weeks post-radiation, followed by contraction by 4 weeks, which was taken to suggest transient expansion of tumor-resident clones. Blood repertoire dynamics were not followed beyond 4 weeks after treatment. With a single-armed trial design, the study had no way to address how radiation dose or scheduling affects the TCR repertoire. Because pretreatment tumor biopsies were not available, the baseline intratumoral presence of clonotypes could not be determined.

Remarks on this clone: The clone's antigen remains unknown. No much larger clonotype is one base removed from it; base qualities were not supplied.

What this sample's time point label stands for: baseline pretreatment blood. The treatment or condition label here, explained by the study, means: 15 Gy SBRT to primary tumor, nephrectomy 4 weeks later. To follow tumor-enriched clonotypes, peripheral blood was collected serially from radiation-treated patients at baseline and again at 2 weeks and 4 weeks after SBRT. Every patient's renal cell carcinoma showed clear cell pathology. The QIAamp DNA Blood Mini Kit (Qiagen) was used to prepare genomic DNA for TCR sequencing. Samples were included in the analyses only if all quality control checks were passed. TCR beta libraries were generated from genomic DNA with the immunoSEQ kit, following the manufacturer's recommendations. To prepare libraries, a first multiplex PCR with proprietary primers was run, followed by a second PCR that added unique barcodes, and a bead cleanup was done after each round. Each sample batch included a kit-provided positive control reaction and a negative control reaction. The final libraries were assessed on an Agilent 4200 TapeStation D1000 ScreenTape, pooled by volume, and quantified by qPCR. An Illumina NextSeq500 fitted with a MidOutput 150-cycle cartridge performed the sequencing, running 156 Read1 cycles and 15 Index1 cycles with the kit's custom primers. The pooled library was loaded at 0.8 to 1 pM with a roughly 20% PhiX control spike-in. Per the source publication's procedure: Vendor-processed data were analyzed in R, and a clonotype was defined as all T cells sharing the same CDR3 nucleotide sequence. For clone abundance analyses, frequencies were normalized to the 10,000 most abundant clones in each sample. Public T cell clones, averaging fewer than five per sample, were removed before analysis. A difference in abundance of at least 32-fold between compartments was used to define tumor-enriched and baseline blood-enriched clonotypes. Clonotypes expanded or contracted between blood time points were identified with a beta-binomial differential abundance model. Tumor-blood repertoire similarity was measured with the Baroni-Urbani and Buser coefficient, and group comparisons used two-tailed Wilcoxon tests in R. TCRdb carries this immuneACCESS record with in-frame sequences only. Its versions omit some clonotypes, under half of them owing to an unresolved V gene in the studies checked, with the rest unexplained. That table supplies the V and J calls and clone size; D and trimming were determined from the DNA. The sample table shows just over 95,000 clones, and approximately 86% are seen once. Jointly, the top ten make up less than 10% of the sample.

Including cysteine and phenylalanine, the CDR3 has 14 amino acids. Here the CDR3 DNA is all that survives: 42 bases in frame from base 1. CDR1 and CDR2, per the germline V gene (reference sequence), are LNHDA and SQIVND. The junction shows trimming of 3 bases on V and 0 bases on J, plus 8 bases between the germline ends. The source is a man over 45 with renal cell carcinoma. The sequence links TRBV19 to TRBJ2-5; the D segment cannot be called with confidence. The specimen was blood, collected from a patient whose treatment included radiotherapy and nephrectomy. The DNA sequence is given as TGTGCCAGTAGTATTGACGGGTACCAAGAGACCCAGTACTTC. It translates as CASSIDGYQETQYF.